These 20 T cell receptor beta chains were all obtained from the same sample, sequenced in a study of blood T cells in healthy people across ages. It was with a sample-barcoded 5' primer and a J-beta primer mix that a second PCR of about 7 to 12 cycles was run. One entry per CDR3 protein, called by TCRdb with MiXCR from the 5' RACE reads. The sample holds around 1,600,000 distinct CDR3 sequences, 42% seen once. Sequencing used blood. Receptors were obtained from a woman aged 18-29 years in good health.

The chain uses TRBV7-2 and TRBJ2-3, with 8 positions matching TRBD2. This CDR3 contains 15 residues. V trimming: 6 bases; J trimming: 2 bases; junction bases outside the gene matches: 7. In germline, CDR1 is SGHTA, CDR2 FQGNSA. CDR3 loop: CASSSLAGPTDTQYF. The DNA of the CDR3 is TGTGCCAGCAGTTCCCTAGCGGGCCCCACAGATACGCAGTATTTT.

The chain combines TRBV3-1 with TRBJ2-2; D is possibly TRBD2 (5 bases). The V end lost 0 bases, the J end lost 3 bases, and 14 bases lay between the germline ends. The length of the CDR3 is 17 residues. The germline CDR1 and CDR2 sequences are LGHDT and YNNKEL (reference sequence). The CDR3, as DNA: TGTGCCAGCAGCCAAGAAAGGACTCTCATGTACACCGGGGAGCTGTTTTTT. It specifies CASSQERTLMYTGELFF.

With regard to this clonotype: The junction departs from germline at one end; a sequencing error may be responsible. V and J are TRBV12-3 or TRBV12-4 and TRBJ1-1; D ambiguous. The CDR3 covers 12 residues. The DNA for the CDR3 is TGTGCCGGCAGTTTCGGTGACACTGAAGCTTTCTTT. It is translated as CAGSFGDTEAFF.

Points on this clonotype: A read error may account for a junction end that differs from germline. The V gene is TRBV20-1, the J gene TRBJ2-1; 7 nucleotides align to TRBD2. The V gene's germline CDR1 is DFQATT and CDR2 SNEGSKA (reference sequence). The CDR3 sequence is 13 residues long. CDR3 residues: CSTRPAGYNEQFF. CDR3 bases: TGCAGTACTAGACCAGCGGGGTACAATGAGCAGTTCTTC.

J is TRBJ1-2 and V is TRBV6-2 or TRBV6-3, with D unclear. Between the trimmed V and J ends, which lost 8 bases and 0 bases, there was a span of 10 bases. CDR3 length: 13 amino acids. From germline, CDR1 is MNHEY and CDR2 SVGEGT. The CDR3 DNA reads as TGTGCCAGCGGTTTAACAGCTAACTATGGCTACACCTTC. Protein sequence: CASGLTANYGYTF.

This clonotype was counted only a few times. This sequence joins TRBV4-3 and TRBJ2-3, with D perhaps TRBD2 (5 bases). The V gene lost 0 bases and the J gene lost 0 bases, with 16 bases spanning the gap. Germline CDR1 reads LGHNA; CDR2 reads YSLEER. This CDR3 has 18 residues. CDR3 sequence (DNA): TGCGCCAGCAGCCAAGATCTCTTAGCGAACCCTAGCACAGATACGCAGTATTTT. It codes for CASSQDLLANPSTDTQYF.

CDR3 sequence: CASSLDESSYNEQFF. CDR3 sequence (DNA): TGTGCCAGCAGCTTAGACGAAAGCTCCTACAATGAGCAGTTCTTC. This rearrangement joins TRBV7-6 to TRBJ2-1; D uncertain. The CDR3 runs 15 residues. CDR1 and CDR2 (germline): SGHVS, FNYEAQ. V was pared by 1 base and J by 0 bases, with 7 bases between.

The chain carries TRBV20-1 and TRBJ1-5, with D perhaps matching TRBD1 (5 bases). Trimming stripped 0 bases from V and 0 bases from J, with 15 bases between. Germline V gives CDR1 DFQATT, CDR2 SNEGSKA (reference sequence). CDR3 size: 17 residues. The CDR3 sequence is CSAREGGTGYSNQPQHF. The CDR3 nucleotides are TGCAGTGCTAGAGAGGGAGGGACCGGCTATAGCAATCAGCCCCAGCATTTT.

The rearrangement links TRBV16 to TRBJ2-1; D perhaps matches TRBD1 (5 bases). The CDR3 consists of 14 residues. Germline V lookup: CDR1 KGHSY, CDR2 FQNENV. V was pared by 4 bases and J by 3 bases, with 10 bases between. Written as DNA, the CDR3 is TGTGCCAGCAGCCGGGGCGGATACTACAATGAGCAGTTCTTC. Translating gives CASSRGGYYNEQFF.

This clonotype was seen just once. The CDR3 is CASAQRTTNEKLFF. In DNA, the CDR3 is TGTGCCAGCGCCCAAAGGACGACTAATGAAAAACTGTTTTTT. This chain uses TRBV18 with TRBJ1-4; the D is unclear. With 8 bases removed from V and 2 bases from J, the gap between germline ends came to 12 bases. Germline assignment: CDR1 KGHSH and CDR2 LQKENI. There are 14 residues in the CDR3.

J is TRBJ2-1 and V is TRBV12-3 or TRBV12-4; D may be TRBD1 or TRBD2 (5 bases each). V dropped 1 base and J dropped 2 bases, with 12 bases sitting between them. The CDR3 has 16 amino acids. The CDR3 here is CASSLGLLGAYNEQFF. In DNA form, the CDR3 reads TGTGCCAGCAGTTTAGGACTATTAGGGGCCTACAATGAGCAGTTCTTC.

A single count supports this clonotype. V gene TRBV20-1 combines with J gene TRBJ1-2, with 9 bases lining up with TRBD1. The CDR3 runs to 14 residues. V shed 3 bases and J 3 bases; nucleotides not matched to a gene: 5. Germline V gene lookup returns CDR1 DFQATT and CDR2 SNEGSKA (reference sequence). DNA of the CDR3: TGCAGTGCTAGGTCGGGACAGGGCGACTATGGCTACACCTTC. This translates into CSARSGQGDYGYTF.

This clonotype was detected only a few times. The chain recombines TRBV5-1 with TRBJ2-5; weak D call: TRBD1 (6 bases). Trimming pared 5 bases from V and 4 bases from J, leaving 18 bases between. The CDR3 length is 15 residues. Germline loops: CDR1 SGHRS, CDR2 YFSETQ. The CDR3 nucleotides read TGCGCCAGCAGACCTTCGGGACAAAGGATAGAGACCCAGTACTTC. Its translation is CASRPSGQRIETQYF.

This chain joins TRBV12-3 or TRBV12-4 and TRBJ2-5; D may be TRBD1 or TRBD2 (5 bases each). V was pared by 3 bases and J by 1 base, with 12 bases between. The CDR3 runs 15 residues. CDR3 sequence (DNA): TGTGCCAGCAGTTTGTGGGACGGGATCCAAGAGACCCAGTACTTC. Its protein product is CASSLWDGIQETQYF.

This clonotype has only one observation. The rearrangement joins TRBV20-1 to TRBJ2-7, with D maybe TRBD1 (5 bases). The germline V gene encodes CDR1 DFQATT and CDR2 SNEGSKA (reference sequence). V gave up 1 base and J gave up 0 bases, with 13 bases separating them. The CDR3 has 15 residues. The CDR3 coding sequence is TGCAGTGCTAGAGCCACAGGAATAAGCTCCTACGAGCAGTACTTC. Translation gives CSARATGISSYEQYF.

CDR3 in DNA: TGTGCCAGCTCCTTTAGGACGGGAGAATACAAGCAGTACTTC. Translating gives CASSFRTGEYKQYF. This chain links TRBV7-2 with TRBJ2-7; weak D call: TRBD2 (6 bases). The CDR3 loop spans 14 amino acids. The V end was cut by 8 bases, the J end by 8 bases, with 22 bases between. From germline, CDR1 is SGHTA and CDR2 FQGNSA.

The chain uses TRBV20-1 and TRBJ2-5, with TRBD1 matching 9 bases. The end of the DNA is better explained by TRBJ2-7, so the J call may be wrong. The CDR3 totals 13 residues. CDR1 DFQATT and CDR2 SNEGSKA come from the germline V gene (reference sequence). The CDR3, as DNA: TGCAGTGCTACGACAGGGGGTCGGGGCGAGCAGTACTTC. Protein: CSATTGGRGEQYF.

This clonotype was found a few times. The chain combines TRBV9 with TRBJ2-1; the match to TRBD2 covers 8 bases. CDR3 length equals 14 residues. Germline loops: CDR1 SGDLS, CDR2 YYNGEE. Trimming took 0 bases from V and 8 from J; bases not matched to a gene: 4. The CDR3 DNA is TGTGCCAGCAGCGTAGCGGGAGGGCCCCATGAGCAGTTCTTC. This sequence encodes CASSVAGGPHEQFF. The full variable domain, rest sourced from reference TRBV9 and TRBJ2-1, is DSGVTQTPKHLITATGQRVTLRCSPRSGDLSVYWYQQSLDQGLQFLIQYYNGEERAKGNILERFSAQQFPDLHSELNLSSLELGDSALYFCASSVAGGPHEQFFGPGTRLTVL.

V and J are TRBV9 and TRBJ2-3, with TRBD2 identical over 7 bases. Per germline, CDR1 SGDLS and CDR2 YYNGEE. Losses at the gene ends were 0 bases for V and 6 bases for J; bases not matched to a gene: 13. The CDR3 totals 17 residues. DNA for the CDR3: TGTGCCAGCAGCGTAGGCTGGACTAGGAACGATCGCGATACGCAGTATTTT. It codes for CASSVGWTRNDRDTQYF.

This clonotype has just a few counts. This chain links TRBV6-6 with TRBJ1-2, with D unclear. Trimming cost V 10 bases and J 3 bases, with 12 bases left between them. The CDR3 contains 12 residues. Looked up from germline, CDR1 is MNHNY and CDR2 is SVGAGI (reference sequence). CDR3 sequence (DNA): TGTGCCATCCAAGGACTTTACTATGGCTACACCTTC. This encodes CAIQGLYYGYTF.